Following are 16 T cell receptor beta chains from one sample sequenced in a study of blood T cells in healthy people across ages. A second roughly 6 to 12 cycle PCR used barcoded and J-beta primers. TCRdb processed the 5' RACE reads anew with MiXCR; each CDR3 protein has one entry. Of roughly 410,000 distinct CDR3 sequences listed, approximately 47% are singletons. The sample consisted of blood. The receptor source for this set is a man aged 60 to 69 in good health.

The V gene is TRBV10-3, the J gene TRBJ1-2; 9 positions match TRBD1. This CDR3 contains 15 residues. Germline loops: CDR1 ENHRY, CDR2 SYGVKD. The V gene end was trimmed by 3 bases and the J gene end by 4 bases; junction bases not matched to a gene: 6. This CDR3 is CAISDPGTGIYGYTF. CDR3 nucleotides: TGTGCCATCAGTGACCCCGGGACAGGGATCTATGGCTACACCTTC.

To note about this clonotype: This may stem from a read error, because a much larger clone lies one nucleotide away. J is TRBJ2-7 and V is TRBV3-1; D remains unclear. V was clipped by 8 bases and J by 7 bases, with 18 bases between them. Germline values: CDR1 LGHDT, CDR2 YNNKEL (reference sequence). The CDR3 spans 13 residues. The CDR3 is CASADYRHNEQYF. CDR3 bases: TGTGCCAGCGCTGATTATAGACACAATGAGCAGTACTTC.

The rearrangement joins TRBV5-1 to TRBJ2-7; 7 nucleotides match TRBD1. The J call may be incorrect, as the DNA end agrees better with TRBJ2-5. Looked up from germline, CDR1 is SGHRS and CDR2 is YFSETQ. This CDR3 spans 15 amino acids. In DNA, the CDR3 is TGCGCCAGCAGCTCCCTCGAGGGGGCAGGGGAGACCCAGTACTTC. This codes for CASSSLEGAGETQYF.

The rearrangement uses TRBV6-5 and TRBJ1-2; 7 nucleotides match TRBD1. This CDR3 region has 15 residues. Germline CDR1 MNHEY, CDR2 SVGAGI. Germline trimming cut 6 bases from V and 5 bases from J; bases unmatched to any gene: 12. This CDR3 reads CASSQGTADGYGYTF. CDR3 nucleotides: TGTGCCAGCAGCCAGGGGACAGCGGATGGGTATGGCTACACCTTC.

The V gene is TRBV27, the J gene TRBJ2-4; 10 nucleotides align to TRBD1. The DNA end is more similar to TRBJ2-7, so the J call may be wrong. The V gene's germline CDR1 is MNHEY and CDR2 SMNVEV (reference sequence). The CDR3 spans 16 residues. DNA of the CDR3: TGTGCCAGCAGTTTGAGGCCGGGACAGGGGTACCACGAGCAGTACTTC. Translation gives CASSLRPGQGYHEQYF.

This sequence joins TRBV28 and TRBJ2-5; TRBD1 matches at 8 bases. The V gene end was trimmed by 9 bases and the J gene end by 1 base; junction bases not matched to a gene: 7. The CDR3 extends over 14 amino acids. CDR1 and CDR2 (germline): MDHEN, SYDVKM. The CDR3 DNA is TGTGCCAGTACCCCAGGGGGCCCCCAAGAGACCCAGTACTTC. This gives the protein CASTPGGPQETQYF.

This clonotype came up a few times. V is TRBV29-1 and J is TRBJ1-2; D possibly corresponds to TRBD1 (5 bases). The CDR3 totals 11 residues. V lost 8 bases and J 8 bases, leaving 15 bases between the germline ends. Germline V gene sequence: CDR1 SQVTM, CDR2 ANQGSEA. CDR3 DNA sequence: TGCAGCTATCGGACGGGGGACGGCTACACCTTC. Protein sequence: CSYRTGDGYTF.

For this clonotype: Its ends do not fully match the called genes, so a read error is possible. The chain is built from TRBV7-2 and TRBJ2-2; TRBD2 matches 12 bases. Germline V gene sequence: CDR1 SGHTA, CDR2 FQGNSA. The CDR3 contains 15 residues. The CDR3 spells CASSLAGGPFRELFF. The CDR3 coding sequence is TGTGCCAGCAGCCTAGCGGGGGGGCCCTTCCGGGAGCTGTTTTTT.

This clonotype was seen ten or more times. The CDR3 sequence is CASTRAGRGTEKLFF. CDR3 nucleotide sequence: TGTGCCAGCACCCGGGCCGGCAGGGGAACCGAAAAACTGTTTTTT. V is TRBV28 and J is TRBJ1-4, with D possibly being TRBD1 (6 bases). The germline V and J ends were trimmed by 7 bases and 8 bases, with 20 bases remaining between them. Germline V gene data show CDR1 as MDHEN and CDR2 as SYDVKM. This CDR3 region has 15 residues.

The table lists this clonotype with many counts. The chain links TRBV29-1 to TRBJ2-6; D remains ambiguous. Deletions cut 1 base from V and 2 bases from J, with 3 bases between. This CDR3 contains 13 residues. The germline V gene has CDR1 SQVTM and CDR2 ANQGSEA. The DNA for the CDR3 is TGCAGCGTTGAAGCGGCTGGGGCCAACGTCCTGACTTTC. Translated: CSVEAAGANVLTF. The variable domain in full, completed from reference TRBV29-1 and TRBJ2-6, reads SAVISQKPSRDICQRGTSLTIQCQVDSQVTMMFWYRQQPGQSLTLIATANQGSEATYESGFVIDKFPISRPNLTFSTLTVSNMSPEDSSIYLCSVEAAGANVLTFGAGSRLTVL.

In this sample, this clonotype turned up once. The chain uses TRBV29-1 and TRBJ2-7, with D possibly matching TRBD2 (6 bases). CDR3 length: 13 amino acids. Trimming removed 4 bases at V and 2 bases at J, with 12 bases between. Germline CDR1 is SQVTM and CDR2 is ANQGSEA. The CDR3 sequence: CSVGERAPYEQYF. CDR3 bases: TGCAGCGTTGGGGAGCGGGCCCCCTACGAGCAGTACTTC.

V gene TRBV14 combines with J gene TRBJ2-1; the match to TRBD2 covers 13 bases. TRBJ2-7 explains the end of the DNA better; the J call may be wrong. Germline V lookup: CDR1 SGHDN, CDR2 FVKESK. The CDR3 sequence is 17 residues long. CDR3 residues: CASSPVRTSGSSYEQYF. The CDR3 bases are TGTGCCAGCAGCCCGGTAAGGACTAGCGGGAGTTCGTACGAGCAGTACTTC.

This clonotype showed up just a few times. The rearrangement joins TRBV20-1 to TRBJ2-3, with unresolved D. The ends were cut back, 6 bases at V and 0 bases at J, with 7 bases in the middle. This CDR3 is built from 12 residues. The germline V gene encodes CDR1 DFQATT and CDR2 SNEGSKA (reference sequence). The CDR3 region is CSAPPSTDTQYF. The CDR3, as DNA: TGCAGTGCCCCCCCGAGCACAGATACGCAGTATTTT.

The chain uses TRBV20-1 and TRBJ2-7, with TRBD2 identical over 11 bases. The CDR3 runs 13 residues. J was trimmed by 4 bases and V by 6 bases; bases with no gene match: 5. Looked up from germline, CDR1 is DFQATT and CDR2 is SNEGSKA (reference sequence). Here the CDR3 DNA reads TGCAGTGCCCCGACTAGCGGGACGTACGAGCAGTACTTC. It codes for CSAPTSGTYEQYF.

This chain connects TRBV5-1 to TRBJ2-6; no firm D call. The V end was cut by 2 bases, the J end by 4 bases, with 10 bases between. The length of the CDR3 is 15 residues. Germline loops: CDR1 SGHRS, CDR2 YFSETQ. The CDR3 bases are TGCGCCAGCAGCTTCAACGCAGGAGGGGCCAACGTCCTGACTTTC. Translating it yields CASSFNAGGANVLTF.

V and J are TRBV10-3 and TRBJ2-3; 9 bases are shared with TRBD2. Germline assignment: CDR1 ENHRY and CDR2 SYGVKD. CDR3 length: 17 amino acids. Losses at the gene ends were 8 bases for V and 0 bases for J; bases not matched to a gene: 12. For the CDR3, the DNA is TGTGCCATCGGACCACAAGCGGGGGGTCGTAGCACAGATACGCAGTATTTT. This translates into CAIGPQAGGRSTDTQYF.